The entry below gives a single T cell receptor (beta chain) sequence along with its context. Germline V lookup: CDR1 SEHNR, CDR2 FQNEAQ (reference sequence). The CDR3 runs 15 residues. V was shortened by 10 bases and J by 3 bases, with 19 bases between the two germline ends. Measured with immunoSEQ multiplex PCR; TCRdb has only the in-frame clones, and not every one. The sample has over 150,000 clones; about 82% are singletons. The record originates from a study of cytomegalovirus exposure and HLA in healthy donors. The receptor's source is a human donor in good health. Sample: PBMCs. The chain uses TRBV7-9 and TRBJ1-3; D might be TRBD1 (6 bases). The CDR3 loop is CATLRDKNFGNTIYF. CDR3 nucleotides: TGTGCCACCCTAAGGGACAAAAACTTTGGAAACACCATATATTTT.